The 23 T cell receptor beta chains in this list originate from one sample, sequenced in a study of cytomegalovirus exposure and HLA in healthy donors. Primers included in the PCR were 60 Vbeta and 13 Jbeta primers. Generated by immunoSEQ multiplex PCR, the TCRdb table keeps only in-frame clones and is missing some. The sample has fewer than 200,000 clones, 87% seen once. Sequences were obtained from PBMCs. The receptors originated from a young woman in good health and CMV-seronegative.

CDR3 protein: CASSLGTERAYEQYF. For the CDR3, the DNA is TGTGCCAGCAGCTTAGGGACTGAAAGGGCCTACGAGCAGTACTTC. V is TRBV7-9 and J is TRBJ2-7; D is possibly TRBD2 (5 bases). Trimming removed 1 base at V and 2 bases at J, with 12 bases between. Germline CDR1 is SEHNR and CDR2 is FQNEAQ (reference sequence). The CDR3 runs to 15 residues.

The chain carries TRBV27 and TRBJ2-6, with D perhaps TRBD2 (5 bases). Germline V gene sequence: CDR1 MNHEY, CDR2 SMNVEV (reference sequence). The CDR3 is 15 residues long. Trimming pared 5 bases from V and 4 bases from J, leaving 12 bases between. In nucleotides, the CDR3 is TGTGCCAGCAGTATGGACTGGTCGGGGGCCAACGTCCTGACTTTC. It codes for CASSMDWSGANVLTF.

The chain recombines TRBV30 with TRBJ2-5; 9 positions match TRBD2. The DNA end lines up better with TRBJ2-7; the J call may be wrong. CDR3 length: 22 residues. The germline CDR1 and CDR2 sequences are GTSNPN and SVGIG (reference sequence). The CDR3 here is CAWRPSRGGTSPPAGGPYEQYF. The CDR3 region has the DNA TGTGCCTGGAGACCATCAAGGGGAGGGACGAGCCCCCCCGCGGGAGGGCCCTACGAGCAGTACTTC.

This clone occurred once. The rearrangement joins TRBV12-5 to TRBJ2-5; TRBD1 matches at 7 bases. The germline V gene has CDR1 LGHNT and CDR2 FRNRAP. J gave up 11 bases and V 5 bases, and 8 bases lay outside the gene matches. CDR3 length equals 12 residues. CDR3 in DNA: TGTGCTAGTGGTCTCAGACAGGGTAAGCAGTACTTC. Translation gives CASGLRQGKQYF.

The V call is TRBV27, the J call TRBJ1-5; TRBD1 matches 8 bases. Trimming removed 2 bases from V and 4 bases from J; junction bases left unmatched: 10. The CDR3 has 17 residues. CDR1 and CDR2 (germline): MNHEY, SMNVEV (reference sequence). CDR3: CASSLKLGTGHNQPQHF. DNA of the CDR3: TGTGCCAGCAGTTTAAAGTTAGGGACAGGTCATAATCAGCCCCAGCATTTT.

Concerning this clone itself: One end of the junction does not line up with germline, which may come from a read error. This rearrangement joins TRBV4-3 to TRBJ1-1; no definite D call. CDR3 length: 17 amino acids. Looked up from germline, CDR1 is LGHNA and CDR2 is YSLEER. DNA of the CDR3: TGCGCCAGCAGCCAGAATCCACCCACCGGGGTGAAGACTGAAGCTTTCTTT. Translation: CASSQNPPTGVKTEAFF.

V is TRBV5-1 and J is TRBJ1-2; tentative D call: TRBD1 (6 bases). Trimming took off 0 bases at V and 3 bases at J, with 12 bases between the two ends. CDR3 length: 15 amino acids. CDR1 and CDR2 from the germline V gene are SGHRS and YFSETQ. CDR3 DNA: TGCGCCAGCAGCTTGGCCGACAGGATGGACTATGGCTACACCTTC. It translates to CASSLADRMDYGYTF.

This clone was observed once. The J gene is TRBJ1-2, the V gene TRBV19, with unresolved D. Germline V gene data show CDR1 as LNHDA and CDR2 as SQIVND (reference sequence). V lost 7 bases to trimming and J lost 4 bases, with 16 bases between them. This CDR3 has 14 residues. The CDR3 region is CASIPSGPGYGYTF. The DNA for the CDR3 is TGTGCCAGTATCCCCAGCGGGCCCGGCTATGGCTACACCTTC.

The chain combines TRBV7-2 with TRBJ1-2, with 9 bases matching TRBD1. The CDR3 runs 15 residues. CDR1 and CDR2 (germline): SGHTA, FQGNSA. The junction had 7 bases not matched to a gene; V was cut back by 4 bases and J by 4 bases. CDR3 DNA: TGTGCCAGCAGCTCAAGGACAGGGGCCCTCTATGGCTACACCTTC. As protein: CASSSRTGALYGYTF.

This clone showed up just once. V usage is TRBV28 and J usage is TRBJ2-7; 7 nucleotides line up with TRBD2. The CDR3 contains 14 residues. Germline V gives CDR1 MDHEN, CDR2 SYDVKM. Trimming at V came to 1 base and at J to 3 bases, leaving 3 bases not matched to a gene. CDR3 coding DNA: TGTGCCAGCAGTTTATTCGGGAGGCGCTACGAGCAGTACTTC. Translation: CASSLFGRRYEQYF.

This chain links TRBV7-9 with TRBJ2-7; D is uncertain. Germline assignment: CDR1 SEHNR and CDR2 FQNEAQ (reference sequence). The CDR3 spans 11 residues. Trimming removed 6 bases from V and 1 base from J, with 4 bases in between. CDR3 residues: CASSPSYEQYF. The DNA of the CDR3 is TGTGCCAGCAGTCCGTCCTACGAGCAGTACTTC.

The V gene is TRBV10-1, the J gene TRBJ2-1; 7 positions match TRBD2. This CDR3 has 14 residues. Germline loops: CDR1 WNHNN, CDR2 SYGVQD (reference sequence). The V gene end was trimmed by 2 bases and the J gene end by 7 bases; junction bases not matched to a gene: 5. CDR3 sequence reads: CASSEAGVENEQFF. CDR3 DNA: TGCGCCAGCAGTGAGGCGGGAGTAGAAAATGAGCAGTTCTTC.

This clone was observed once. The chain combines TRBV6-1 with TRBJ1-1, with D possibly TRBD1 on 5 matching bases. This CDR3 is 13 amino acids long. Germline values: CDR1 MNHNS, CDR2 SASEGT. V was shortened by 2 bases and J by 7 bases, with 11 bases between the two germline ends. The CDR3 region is CASSERGGVEAFF. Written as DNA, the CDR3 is TGTGCCAGCAGTGAACGGGGGGGGGTTGAAGCTTTCTTT.

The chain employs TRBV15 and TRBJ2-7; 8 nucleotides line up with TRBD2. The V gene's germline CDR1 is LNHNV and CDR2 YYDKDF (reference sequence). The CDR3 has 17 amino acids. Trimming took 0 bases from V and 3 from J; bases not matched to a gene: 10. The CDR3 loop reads CATSRDMEGLDSYEQYF. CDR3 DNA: TGTGCCACCAGCAGAGATATGGAGGGACTAGATAGCTACGAGCAGTACTTC.

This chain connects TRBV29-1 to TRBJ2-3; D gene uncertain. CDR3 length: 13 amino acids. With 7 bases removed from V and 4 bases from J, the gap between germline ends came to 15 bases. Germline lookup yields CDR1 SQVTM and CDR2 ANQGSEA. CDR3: CSGRTLGADTQYF. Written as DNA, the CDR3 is TGCAGCGGTCGAACGTTGGGCGCAGATACGCAGTATTTT.

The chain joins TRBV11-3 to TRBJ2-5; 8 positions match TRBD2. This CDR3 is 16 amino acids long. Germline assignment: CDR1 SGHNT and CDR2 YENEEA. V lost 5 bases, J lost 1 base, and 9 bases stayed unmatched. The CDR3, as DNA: TGTGCCAGCAGCGTCGGGGGGGACTCCTCCCAAGAGACCCAGTACTTC. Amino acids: CASSVGGDSSQETQYF.

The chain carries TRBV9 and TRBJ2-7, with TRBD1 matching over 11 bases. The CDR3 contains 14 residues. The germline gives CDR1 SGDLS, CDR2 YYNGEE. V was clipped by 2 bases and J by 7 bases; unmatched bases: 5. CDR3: CASSVGQGASEQYF. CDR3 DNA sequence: TGTGCCAGCAGCGTCGGACAGGGGGCGTCAGAGCAGTACTTC.

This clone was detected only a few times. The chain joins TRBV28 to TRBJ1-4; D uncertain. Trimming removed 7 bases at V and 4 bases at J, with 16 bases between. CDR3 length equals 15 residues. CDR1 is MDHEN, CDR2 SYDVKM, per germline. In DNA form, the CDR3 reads TGTGCCAGCAAGACTGGAGGGCACCGTAATGAAAAACTGTTTTTT. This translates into CASKTGGHRNEKLFF.

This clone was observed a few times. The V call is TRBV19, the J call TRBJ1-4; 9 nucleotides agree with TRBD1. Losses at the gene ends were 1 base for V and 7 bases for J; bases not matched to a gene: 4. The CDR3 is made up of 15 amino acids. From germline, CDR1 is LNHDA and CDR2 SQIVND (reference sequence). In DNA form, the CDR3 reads TGTGCCAGTAGTATAGCAGGGACAGGGAGTGAAAAACTGTTTTTT. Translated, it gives CASSIAGTGSEKLFF.

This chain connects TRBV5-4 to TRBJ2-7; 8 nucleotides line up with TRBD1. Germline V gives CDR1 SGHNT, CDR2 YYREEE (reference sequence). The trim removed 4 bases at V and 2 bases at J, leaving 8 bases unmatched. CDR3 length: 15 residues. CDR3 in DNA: TGTGCCAGCAGCCAACAGGGGGAATCAACCTACGAGCAGTACTTC. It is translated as CASSQQGESTYEQYF. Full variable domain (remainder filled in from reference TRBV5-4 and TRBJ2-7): ETGVTQSPTHLIKTRGQQVTLRCSSQSGHNTVSWYQQALGQGPQFIFQYYREEENGRGNFPPRFSGLQFPNYSSELNVNALELDDSALYLCASSQQGESTYEQYFGPGTRLTVT.

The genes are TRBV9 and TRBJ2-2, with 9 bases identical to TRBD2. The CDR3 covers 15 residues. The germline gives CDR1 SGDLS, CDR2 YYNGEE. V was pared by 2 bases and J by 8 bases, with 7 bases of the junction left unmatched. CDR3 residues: CASSVDSGRWGELFF. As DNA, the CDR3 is TGTGCCAGCAGCGTGGATAGCGGGAGATGGGGGGAGCTGTTTTTT.

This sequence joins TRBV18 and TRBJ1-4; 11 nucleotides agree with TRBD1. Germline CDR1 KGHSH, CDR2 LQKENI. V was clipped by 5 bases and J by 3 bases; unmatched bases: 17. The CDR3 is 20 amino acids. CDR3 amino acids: CASSSQSGQGALGANEKLFF. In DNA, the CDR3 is TGTGCCAGCTCATCCCAAAGCGGACAGGGGGCCCTCGGGGCTAATGAAAAACTGTTTTTT.

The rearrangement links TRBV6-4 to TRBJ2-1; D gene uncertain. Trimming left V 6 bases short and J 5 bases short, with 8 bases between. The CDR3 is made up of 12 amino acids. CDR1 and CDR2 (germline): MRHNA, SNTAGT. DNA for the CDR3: TGTGCCAGCAGCAGTTTCGACAATGAGCAGTTCTTC. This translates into CASSSFDNEQFF.